Below, 25 T cell receptor beta chains from the same sample are listed, as sequenced in a study of shared clonotypes between healthy human individuals. Cells designated naive CD8 were CD45RO-negative and were positively selected for CCR7, with terminally differentiated effector memory CD45RA+ cells excluded. The protocol was immunoSEQ multiplex PCR, while the TCRdb copy is restricted to in-frame clones and leaves out a portion. The sample records hundreds of thousands of clones, about 96% being singletons. Input material: naive CD8+ T cells sorted from blood. All receptors derive from a young woman in good health.

The rearrangement uses TRBV4-1 and TRBJ2-5, with 13 positions matching TRBD2. The CDR3 extends over 17 amino acids. Per the germline V gene, CDR1 is MGHRA and CDR2 is YSYEKL. The ends lost 5 bases at V and 0 bases at J; junction bases unmatched: 6. CDR3 residues: CASSEGLAGRYQETQYF. The DNA for the CDR3 is TGCGCCAGCAGCGAGGGACTAGCGGGAAGGTACCAAGAGACCCAGTACTTC.

This rearrangement joins TRBV28 to TRBJ2-3; a possible D gene is TRBD1 (5 bases). The CDR3 extends over 15 amino acids. V was shortened by 7 bases and J by 10 bases, with 24 bases between the two germline ends. Looked up from germline, CDR1 is MDHEN and CDR2 is SYDVKM. The CDR3 DNA reads TGTGCCAGCATAGGGGCTCCCCTGAGTTCAGAGCCGCAGTATTTT. It codes for CASIGAPLSSEPQYF.

The chain links TRBV27 to TRBJ1-5; D uncertain. V was cut by 6 bases and J by 3 bases, with 9 bases left in between. The germline CDR1 and CDR2 sequences are MNHEY and SMNVEV (reference sequence). The CDR3 has 13 residues. The CDR3 region is CASSYLINQPQHF. CDR3 coding DNA: TGTGCCAGCAGCTACCTCATCAATCAGCCCCAGCATTTT.

This chain uses TRBV15 with TRBJ2-7; 13 positions agree with TRBD2. The CDR3 contains 14 residues. Germline trimming cut 4 bases from V and 6 bases from J; bases unmatched to any gene: 3. CDR1 and CDR2 (germline): LNHNV, YYDKDF (reference sequence). DNA for the CDR3: TGTGCCACCAGCAACAGACTAGCGGGAGGCGAGCAGTACTTC. This translates into CATSNRLAGGEQYF.

This chain uses TRBV13 with TRBJ2-1, with TRBD2 matching 13 bases. V trimming: 4 bases; J trimming: 6 bases; junction bases outside the gene matches: 6. The CDR3 length is 16 residues. The germline V gene has CDR1 PRHDT and CDR2 FYEKMQ (reference sequence). CDR3 sequence: CASSSPTSGRGNEQFF. The CDR3 nucleotides are TGTGCCAGCAGCTCCCCAACTAGCGGGAGGGGCAATGAGCAGTTCTTC.

The chain joins TRBV28 to TRBJ1-1; tentatively, D is TRBD1 (6 bases). The CDR3 has 15 residues. V was shortened by 10 bases and J by 5 bases, with 23 bases between the two germline ends. Germline V gene sequence: CDR1 MDHEN, CDR2 SYDVKM. CDR3 loop: CAIKFILRGSTEAFF. The CDR3 DNA reads TGTGCCATCAAGTTCATCCTGAGGGGGTCGACTGAAGCTTTCTTT. The whole variable domain, remainder taken from reference TRBV28 and TRBJ1-1, is DVKVTQSSRYLVKRTGEKVFLECVQDMDHENMFWYRQDPGLGLRLIYFSYDVKMKEKGDIPEGYSVSREKKERFSLILESASTNQTSMYLCAIKFILRGSTEAFFGQGTRLTVV.

This clone was seen a few times. This chain joins TRBV10-1 and TRBJ2-7; 10 bases match TRBD1. With V trimmed by 0 bases and J by 5 bases, 4 bases remained unmatched. Germline-derived CDR1 and CDR2 are WNHNN and SYGVQD (reference sequence). The CDR3 contains 15 residues. CDR3 sequence: CASSESTGGHNEQYF. The CDR3 nucleotides read TGCGCCAGCAGTGAGTCGACAGGGGGCCACAACGAGCAGTACTTC.

The chain links TRBV5-1 to TRBJ2-5; 7 nucleotides match TRBD2. J was trimmed by 2 bases and V by 1 base; bases with no gene match: 5. The germline V gene encodes CDR1 SGHRS and CDR2 YFSETQ. The length of the CDR3 is 15 residues. In DNA, the CDR3 is TGCGCCAGCAGCTTGAGCGGGATGGGACAAGAGACCCAGTACTTC. This codes for CASSLSGMGQETQYF.

The chain joins TRBV28 to TRBJ1-2; D gene ambiguous. V dropped 5 bases and J dropped 8 bases, with 12 bases sitting between them. This CDR3 is 12 amino acids long. Germline V gives CDR1 MDHEN, CDR2 SYDVKM. CDR3 DNA sequence: TGTGCCAGCAGTCCGAAGGTGTTCGGCTACACCTTC. This encodes CASSPKVFGYTF.

The chain joins TRBV7-8 to TRBJ1-5, with D possibly TRBD1 on 5 matching bases. CDR3 size: 13 residues. The germline gives CDR1 SGHVS, CDR2 FQNEAQ. Trimming pared 5 bases from V and 3 bases from J, leaving 8 bases between. The CDR3 nucleotides are TGTGCCAGCAGCCTGGGGCACAATCAGCCCCAGCATTTT. Amino acid sequence: CASSLGHNQPQHF.

The rearrangement uses TRBV2 and TRBJ1-6; 11 positions match TRBD1. V was pared by 11 bases and J by 8 bases, with 2 bases of the junction left unmatched. Germline CDR1 is SNHLY and CDR2 is FYNNEI. The CDR3 sequence is 12 residues long. CDR3 sequence: CAGQGAHSPLHF. The CDR3 bases are TGTGCCGGACAGGGGGCGCATTCACCCCTCCACTTT.

The chain uses TRBV7-2 and TRBJ2-1; TRBD2 might be the D (5 bases). Trimming took off 5 bases at V and 2 bases at J, with 19 bases between the two ends. Germline CDR1 is SGHTA and CDR2 is FQGNSA. The CDR3 has 17 residues. CDR3 sequence: CASSPSLRSGPYNEQFF. The CDR3 bases are TGTGCCAGCAGCCCGAGTCTGAGGAGCGGTCCCTACAATGAGCAGTTCTTC.

This chain links TRBV7-2 with TRBJ2-1; no reliable D call. This CDR3 has 15 amino acids. The ends were cut back, 0 bases at V and 9 bases at J, with 15 bases in the middle. Germline V gene sequence: CDR1 SGHTA, CDR2 FQGNSA. The CDR3 nucleotides read TGTGCCAGCAGCTTAGCGGTCTCTAGTTTGGGTGAGCAGTTCTTC. It translates to CASSLAVSSLGEQFF.

This chain links TRBV19 with TRBJ1-1; a possible D gene is TRBD1 (6 bases). The CDR3 totals 16 residues. Trimming cost V 6 bases and J 2 bases, with 19 bases left between them. CDR1 LNHDA and CDR2 SQIVND come from the germline V gene (reference sequence). The CDR3 spells CASRTLMGARNTEAFF. CDR3 nucleotides: TGTGCCAGTAGAACCCTGATGGGGGCTCGCAACACTGAAGCTTTCTTT.

The chain uses TRBV5-4 and TRBJ2-7; D is ambiguous. Trimming took 4 bases from V and 6 from J, leaving 8 bases between them. Germline lookup yields CDR1 SGHNT and CDR2 YYREEE (reference sequence). This CDR3 contains 11 residues. The CDR3 nucleotides read TGTGCCAGCAGCGCTATGGGCGAGCAGTACTTC. It encodes CASSAMGEQYF.

V usage is TRBV9 and J usage is TRBJ1-1; D is perhaps TRBD1 (5 bases). CDR3 length: 16 residues. The germline V gene has CDR1 SGDLS and CDR2 YYNGEE. Trimming took 4 bases from V and 5 from J, leaving 21 bases between them. As DNA, the CDR3 is TGTGCCAGCAGCCCCACCTCAGGGCCTGAACAGACTGAAGCTTTCTTT. Its protein is CASSPTSGPEQTEAFF.

About this clone itself: Other DNA sequences of this sample code for an identical CDR3. This sequence joins TRBV27 and TRBJ2-7; tentatively, D is TRBD2 (6 bases). CDR1 MNHEY and CDR2 SMNVEV come from the germline V gene (reference sequence). V was cut by 5 bases and J by 4 bases, with 12 bases left in between. CDR3 length: 13 residues. The CDR3 DNA reads as TGTGCCAGCAGTCCCGGGAGACCATACGAGCAGTACTTC. It is translated as CASSPGRPYEQYF.

This clone is a singleton in its sample. The chain joins TRBV4-1 to TRBJ1-5; 7 positions agree with TRBD1. The germline V gene encodes CDR1 MGHRA and CDR2 YSYEKL. CDR3 length equals 14 residues. V lost 0 bases, J lost 7 bases, and 3 bases stayed unmatched. CDR3 sequence (DNA): TGCGCCAGCAGCCAAGATCGACAGGGCCAGCCCCAGCATTTT. This translates into CASSQDRQGQPQHF.

V usage is TRBV27 and J usage is TRBJ2-7, with 7 bases that match TRBD2. From germline, CDR1 is MNHEY and CDR2 SMNVEV (reference sequence). Trimming took 2 bases from V and 2 from J; bases not matched to a gene: 6. The CDR3 contains 15 residues. The CDR3 coding sequence is TGTGCCAGCAGTTTAGCCCAGGGAGGGCCCTACGAGCAGTACTTC. Protein sequence: CASSLAQGGPYEQYF.

V usage is TRBV27 and J usage is TRBJ2-3; the D gene is possibly TRBD2 (5 bases). Germline lookup yields CDR1 MNHEY and CDR2 SMNVEV (reference sequence). The CDR3 sequence is 13 residues long. Trimming cost V 3 bases and J 4 bases, with 8 bases left between them. This CDR3 reads CASSLLASDTQYF. The CDR3 region has the DNA TGTGCCAGCAGTTTGCTAGCATCAGATACGCAGTATTTT.

The chain employs TRBV28 and TRBJ1-5; perhaps TRBD1 as D (6 bases). With 8 bases removed from V and 2 bases from J, the gap between germline ends came to 10 bases. Germline assignment: CDR1 MDHEN and CDR2 SYDVKM. There are 13 residues in the CDR3. This CDR3 reads CASLQGGNQPQHF. CDR3 in DNA: TGTGCCAGCCTACAGGGAGGCAATCAGCCCCAGCATTTT. Full variable domain (remainder filled in from reference TRBV28 and TRBJ1-5): DVKVTQSSRYLVKRTGEKVFLECVQDMDHENMFWYRQDPGLGLRLIYFSYDVKMKEKGDIPEGYSVSREKKERFSLILESASTNQTSMYLCASLQGGNQPQHFGDGTRLSIL.

The chain links TRBV9 to TRBJ2-1; D remains ambiguous. The CDR3 extends over 16 amino acids. V was trimmed by 0 bases and J by 4 bases, leaving 14 bases between them. In germline, CDR1 is SGDLS, CDR2 YYNGEE. CDR3 in amino acids: CASSVDLRPLYNEQFF. As DNA, the CDR3 is TGTGCCAGCAGCGTAGATTTGAGGCCTCTTTACAATGAGCAGTTCTTC.

This CDR3 is CASSGQTYEQYF. CDR3 bases: TGTGCCAGTAGCGGACAGACCTACGAGCAGTACTTC. This rearrangement joins TRBV19 to TRBJ2-7, with a weak D call TRBD1 (6 bases). The CDR3 contains 12 residues. The germline V gene encodes CDR1 LNHDA and CDR2 SQIVND (reference sequence). With 6 bases removed from V and 2 bases from J, the gap between germline ends came to 8 bases.

This sequence joins TRBV4-1 and TRBJ2-7; TRBD2 matches 10 bases. Per germline, CDR1 MGHRA and CDR2 YSYEKL. CDR3 size: 14 residues. The V gene end was trimmed by 2 bases and the J gene end by 5 bases; junction bases not matched to a gene: 3. The chain's CDR3 is CASSQLAGDHEQYF. Here the CDR3 DNA reads TGCGCCAGCAGCCAACTAGCGGGAGACCACGAGCAGTACTTC.

This clone appeared once. V gene TRBV5-4 combines with J gene TRBJ1-2; D gene ambiguous. CDR1 and CDR2 (germline): SGHNT, YYREEE (reference sequence). The CDR3 is 12 amino acids. The V and J ends lost 4 bases and 5 bases respectively, with 9 bases between them. CDR3 DNA sequence: TGTGCCAGCAGCCCAGACAAGTATGGCTACACCTTC. It translates to CASSPDKYGYTF.